This T cell receptor beta chain emerged from a study of beta chain features in type 1 diabetes. Only a few counts were recorded for this clone. As yet, its antigen is unknown. A sort by CD45RO/CCR7/CD25/CD127/CD95/CD27 yielded CD4+ naive, central memory, regulatory and stem cell-like memory cells. What was sequenced were expressed TCRB transcripts, since all of the isolated RNA had been reverse transcribed. The table came from immunoSEQ multiplex PCR; TCRdb's copy has only in-frame clones and leaves some out. Among 70,000 to 95,000 clones listed, under 35% were seen once. General study findings and limits: Shorter templates might be favored by PCR, equally in patients and controls.

Sequenced input: stem cell memory CD4+ T cells from blood. The sequence derives from a woman between 18 and 29 years old in good health.

The CDR3 nucleotides read TGTGCCAGTAGTTCAGGGGCCTCTGGGGCCAACGTCCTGACTTTC. The encoded protein is CASSSGASGANVLTF. The chain couples TRBV19 to TRBJ2-6, with D possibly being TRBD1 (6 bases). CDR1 LNHDA and CDR2 SQIVND come from the germline V gene (reference sequence). The CDR3 loop spans 15 amino acids. V was trimmed by 5 bases and J by 0 bases, leaving 8 bases between them.